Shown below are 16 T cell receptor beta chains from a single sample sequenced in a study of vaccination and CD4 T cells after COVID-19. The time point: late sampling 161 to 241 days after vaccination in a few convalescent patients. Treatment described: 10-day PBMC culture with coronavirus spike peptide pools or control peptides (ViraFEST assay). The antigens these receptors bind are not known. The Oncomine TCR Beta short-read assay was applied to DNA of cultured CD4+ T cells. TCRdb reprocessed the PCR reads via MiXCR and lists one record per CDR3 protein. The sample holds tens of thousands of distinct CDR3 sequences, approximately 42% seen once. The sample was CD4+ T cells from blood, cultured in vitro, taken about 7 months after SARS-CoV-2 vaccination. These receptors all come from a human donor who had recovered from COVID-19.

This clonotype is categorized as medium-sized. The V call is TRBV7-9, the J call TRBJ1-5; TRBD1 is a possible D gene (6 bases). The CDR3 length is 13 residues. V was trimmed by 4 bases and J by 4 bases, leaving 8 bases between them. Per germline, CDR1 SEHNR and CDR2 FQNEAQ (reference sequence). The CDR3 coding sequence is TGTGCCAGCAGCTGGGGGCGGAATCAGCCCCAGCATTTT. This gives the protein CASSWGRNQPQHF.

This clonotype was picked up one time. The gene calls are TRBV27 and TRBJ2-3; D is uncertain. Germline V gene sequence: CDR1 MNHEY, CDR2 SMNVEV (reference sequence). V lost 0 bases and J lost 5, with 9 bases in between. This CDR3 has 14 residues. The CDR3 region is CASSLSNGVDTQYF. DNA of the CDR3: TGTGCCAGCAGTTTATCGAACGGTGTAGATACGCAGTATTTT.

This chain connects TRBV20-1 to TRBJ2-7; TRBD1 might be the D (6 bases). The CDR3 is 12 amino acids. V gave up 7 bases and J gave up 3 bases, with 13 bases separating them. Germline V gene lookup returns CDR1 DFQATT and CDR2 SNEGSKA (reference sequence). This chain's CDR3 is CSVVQGGYEQYF. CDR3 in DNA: TGCAGTGTTGTCCAAGGGGGCTACGAGCAGTACTTC.

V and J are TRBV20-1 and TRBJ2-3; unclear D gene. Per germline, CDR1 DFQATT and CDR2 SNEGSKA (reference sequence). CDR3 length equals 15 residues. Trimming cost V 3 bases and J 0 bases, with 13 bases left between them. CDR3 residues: CSARDRSTSTDTQYF. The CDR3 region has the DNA TGCAGTGCTAGGGATAGGAGTACTAGCACAGATACGCAGTATTTT.

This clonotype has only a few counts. DNA of the CDR3: TGCAGTGCACCGAGGACAGAAAATAATTCACCCCTCCACTTT. The encoded protein is CSAPRTENNSPLHF. V gene TRBV20-1 combines with J gene TRBJ1-6, with TRBD1 as a possible D gene (6 bases). Looked up from germline, CDR1 is DFQATT and CDR2 is SNEGSKA (reference sequence). The V end was cut by 6 bases, the J end by 5 bases, with 14 bases between. The CDR3 extends over 14 amino acids.

The CDR3 region is CASSLTRDSEQYF. The CDR3 DNA is TGTGCCAGCAGCCTGACGCGGGACAGCGAGCAGTACTTC. The J gene is TRBJ2-7, the V gene TRBV7-2; D possibly corresponds to TRBD1 (7 bases). CDR3 size: 13 residues. Trimming took 5 bases from V and 6 from J, leaving 14 bases between them. Germline CDR1 is SGHTA and CDR2 is FQGNSA.

The CDR3 DNA is TGCAGCGTGAACAGGGGGGACAATGAGCAGTTCTTC. Protein sequence: CSVNRGDNEQFF. The chain joins TRBV29-1 to TRBJ2-1, with 8 nucleotides matching TRBD1. The CDR3 extends over 12 amino acids. CDR1 is SQVTM and CDR2 is ANQGSEA in the germline V gene. With V trimmed by 6 bases and J by 5 bases, 3 bases remained unmatched.

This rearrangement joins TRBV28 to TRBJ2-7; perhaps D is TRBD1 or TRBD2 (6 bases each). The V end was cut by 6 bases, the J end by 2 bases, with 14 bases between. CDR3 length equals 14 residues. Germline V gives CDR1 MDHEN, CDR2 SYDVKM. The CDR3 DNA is TGTGCCAGCAGAGGCCTGGGGGGCGCCTACGAGCAGTACTTC. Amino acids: CASRGLGGAYEQYF.

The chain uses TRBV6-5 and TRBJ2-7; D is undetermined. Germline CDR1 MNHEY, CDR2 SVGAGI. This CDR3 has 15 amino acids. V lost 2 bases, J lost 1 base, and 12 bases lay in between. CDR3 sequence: CASSYGVAVSYEQYF. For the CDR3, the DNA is TGTGCCAGCAGTTACGGCGTGGCTGTTTCCTACGAGCAGTACTTC.

The CDR3 bases are TGTGCCAGCAGTGAAAAGGGGACAGGGGGGAATGAGCAGTTCTTC. Amino acid sequence: CASSEKGTGGNEQFF. The V gene is TRBV6-1, the J gene TRBJ2-1; TRBD1 matches 11 bases. The V segment lost 2 bases and the J segment 7 bases; nucleotides outside the gene matches: 4. The CDR3 has 15 residues. The germline V gene has CDR1 MNHNS and CDR2 SASEGT.

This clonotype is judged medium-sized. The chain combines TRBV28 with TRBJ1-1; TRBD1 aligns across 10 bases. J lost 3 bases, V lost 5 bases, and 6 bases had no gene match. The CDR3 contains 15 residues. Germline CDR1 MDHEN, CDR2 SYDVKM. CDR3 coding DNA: TGTGCCAGCAGTGCGACAGGGGGCGCTCACACTGAAGCTTTCTTT. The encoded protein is CASSATGGAHTEAFF. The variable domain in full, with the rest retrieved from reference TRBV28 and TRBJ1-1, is DVKVTQSSRYLVKRTGEKVFLECVQDMDHENMFWYRQDPGLGLRLIYFSYDVKMKEKGDIPEGYSVSREKKERFSLILESASTNQTSMYLCASSATGGAHTEAFFGQGTRLTVV.

CDR3 in amino acids: CSARSTGENIQYF. CDR3 bases: TGCAGTGCTAGGTCGACAGGGGAAAACATTCAGTACTTC. This rearrangement joins TRBV20-1 to TRBJ2-4, with TRBD1 identical over 8 bases. The CDR3 sequence is 13 residues long. The germline gives CDR1 DFQATT, CDR2 SNEGSKA (reference sequence). V lost 3 bases, J lost 5 bases, and 3 bases stayed unmatched.

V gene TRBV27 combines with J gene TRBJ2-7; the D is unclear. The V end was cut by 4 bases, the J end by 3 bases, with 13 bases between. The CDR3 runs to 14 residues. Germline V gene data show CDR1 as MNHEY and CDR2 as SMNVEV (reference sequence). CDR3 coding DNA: TGTGCCAGCAGTTCATCCCCCGAGGTCTACGAGCAGTACTTC. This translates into CASSSSPEVYEQYF.

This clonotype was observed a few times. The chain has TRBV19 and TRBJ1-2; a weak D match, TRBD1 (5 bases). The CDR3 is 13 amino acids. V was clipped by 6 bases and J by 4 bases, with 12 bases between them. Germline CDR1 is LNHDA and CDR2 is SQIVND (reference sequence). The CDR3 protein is CASSPTGVYGYTF. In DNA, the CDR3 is TGTGCCAGTAGCCCGACGGGGGTCTATGGCTACACCTTC.

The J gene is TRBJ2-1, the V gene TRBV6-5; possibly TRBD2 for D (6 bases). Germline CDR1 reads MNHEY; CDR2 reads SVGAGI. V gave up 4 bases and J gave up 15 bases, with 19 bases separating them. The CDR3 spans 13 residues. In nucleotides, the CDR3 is TGTGCCAGCAGTTCAGCGGGTTCGGCGATTTGGTTCTTC. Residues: CASSSAGSAIWFF.

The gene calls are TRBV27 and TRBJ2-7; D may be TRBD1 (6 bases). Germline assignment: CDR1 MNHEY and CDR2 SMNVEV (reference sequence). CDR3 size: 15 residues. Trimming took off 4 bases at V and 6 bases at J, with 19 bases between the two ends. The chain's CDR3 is CASSSGQPGSSEQYF. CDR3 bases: TGTGCCAGCAGTTCAGGACAGCCGGGGAGCAGCGAGCAGTACTTC.